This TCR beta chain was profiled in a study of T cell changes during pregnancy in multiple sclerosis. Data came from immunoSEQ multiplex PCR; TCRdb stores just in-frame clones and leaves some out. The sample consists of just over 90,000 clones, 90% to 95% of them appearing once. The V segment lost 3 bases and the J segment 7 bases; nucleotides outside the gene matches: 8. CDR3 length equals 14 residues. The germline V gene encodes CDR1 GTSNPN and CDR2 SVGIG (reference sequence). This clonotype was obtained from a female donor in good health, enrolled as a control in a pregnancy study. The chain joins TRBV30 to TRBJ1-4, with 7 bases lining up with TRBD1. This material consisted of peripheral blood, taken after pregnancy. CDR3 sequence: CAWSSTGSGEKLFF. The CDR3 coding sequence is TGTGCCTGGAGCTCGACAGGGTCCGGTGAAAAACTGTTTTTT. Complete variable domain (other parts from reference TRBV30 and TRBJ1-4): SQTIHQWPATLVQPVGSPLSLECTVEGTSNPNLYWYRQAAGRGLQLLFYSVGIGQISSEVPQNLSASRPQDRQFILSSKKLLLSDSGFYLCAWSSTGSGEKLFFGSGTQLSVL.